The 21 T cell receptor beta chains in this list originate from one sample, sequenced in a study of blood T cells in healthy people across ages. Next came a second PCR, run for about 6 to 12 cycles, which used a sample-barcoded 5' primer along with a J-beta primer mix. TCRdb re-called the 5' RACE reads through MiXCR, storing one row per CDR3 protein. Of around 1.1 million distinct CDR3 sequences listed, more than 30% are singletons. Sequenced material: blood. The source is a young man in good health.

A few counts support this clonotype. The J gene is TRBJ2-5, the V gene TRBV4-2, with 9 bases identical to TRBD2. Germline trimming cut 3 bases from V and 0 bases from J; bases unmatched to any gene: 5. This CDR3 comprises 16 residues. Germline values: CDR1 LGHNA, CDR2 YNFKEQ. The CDR3 here is CASSQEAGGNQETQYF. DNA of the CDR3: TGTGCCAGCAGCCAGGAAGCGGGGGGAAACCAAGAGACCCAGTACTTC.

The chain carries TRBV5-1 and TRBJ2-1; 13 bases line up with TRBD2. The J call could be wrong; TRBJ2-7 is a better fit for the DNA end. CDR3 length: 17 residues. Per germline, CDR1 SGHRS and CDR2 YFSETQ. CDR3 protein: CASSLVTSGGSYNEQYF. The CDR3 DNA reads as TGCGCCAGCAGCTTGGTGACTAGCGGGGGGTCCTACAATGAGCAGTACTTC.

The genes are TRBV7-2 and TRBJ1-1; D is uncertain. The CDR3 spans 13 residues. The V end lost 0 bases, the J end lost 11 bases, and 13 bases lay between the germline ends. Germline lookup yields CDR1 SGHTA and CDR2 FQGNSA. CDR3 nucleotides: TGTGCCAGCAGCTTAGCGGAAACCAGCTCCGCTTTCTTT. Its translation: CASSLAETSSAFF.

The chain recombines TRBV6-1 with TRBJ2-7, with D unclear. V dropped 7 bases and J dropped 2 bases, with 12 bases sitting between them. The CDR3 consists of 13 residues. Germline CDR1 and CDR2: MNHNS and SASEGT. This chain's CDR3 is CASMVGLTYEQYF. The CDR3 DNA sequence: TGTGCCAGCATGGTGGGTTTAACCTACGAGCAGTACTTC.

The CDR3 DNA reads TGTGCCAGCAGACCCACCGGGACTAGGGGATCGGGGTCGCAGTTCTTC. Its translation: CASRPTGTRGSGSQFF. The chain couples TRBV7-2 to TRBJ2-1, with TRBD2 identical over 8 bases. In germline, CDR1 is SGHTA, CDR2 FQGNSA. CDR3 length: 16 residues. With V trimmed by 6 bases and J by 12 bases, 19 bases remained unmatched.

Concerning this clonotype: A much larger clone sits a single nucleotide away, making a read error possible. The J gene is TRBJ2-1, the V gene TRBV29-1; D gene unclear. Germline values: CDR1 SQVTM, CDR2 ANQGSEA. Trimming took off 0 bases at V and 10 bases at J, with 19 bases between the two ends. This CDR3 is built from 15 residues. The CDR3 DNA reads TGCAGCGTTGAAGATCCAAACCGGGCCTCCTACGAGCAGTTCTTC. Translated: CSVEDPNRASYEQFF.

The chain employs TRBV10-3 and TRBJ2-3, with D possibly matching TRBD1 (5 bases). V was shortened by 10 bases and J by 3 bases, with 14 bases between the two germline ends. This CDR3 is 13 amino acids long. CDR1 is ENHRY and CDR2 is SYGVKD in the germline V gene. In nucleotides, the CDR3 is TGTGCCACAGGTGGAAAGGGGACAGATACGCAGTATTTT. This gives the protein CATGGKGTDTQYF.

This chain uses TRBV6-1 with TRBJ1-2; D gene unclear. Germline V gene data show CDR1 as MNHNS and CDR2 as SASEGT. The length of the CDR3 is 15 residues. Between the trimmed V and J ends, which lost 3 bases and 6 bases, there was a span of 17 bases. The CDR3 protein is CASSERSAFSNGYTF. CDR3 DNA: TGTGCCAGCAGTGAGAGGAGTGCCTTCTCTAATGGCTACACCTTC.

This clonotype showed up many times. CDR3 in amino acids: CASSQAGVSYNEQFF. Here the CDR3 DNA reads TGTGCCAGCAGCCAAGCGGGGGTATCCTACAATGAGCAGTTCTTC. The V gene is TRBV3-1, the J gene TRBJ2-1; perhaps TRBD2 as D (6 bases). Deletions cut 1 base from V and 1 base from J, with 8 bases between. Looked up from germline, CDR1 is LGHDT and CDR2 is YNNKEL (reference sequence). There are 15 residues in the CDR3.

For this clonotype: A single base separates this from a much larger clone, so it may be a read error. The CDR3 nucleotides read TGTGCCAGCAGTTATCTCACGGTACTAGGCCCAAAGACCCAGTACTTC. As protein: CASSYLTVLGPKTQYF. The rearrangement uses TRBV7-2 and TRBJ2-5, with a tentative D call TRBD2 (5 bases). The CDR3 totals 16 residues. Trimming pared 6 bases from V and 6 bases from J, leaving 23 bases between. Per the germline V gene, CDR1 is SGHTA and CDR2 is FQGNSA. Variable domain in full (rest from reference TRBV7-2 and TRBJ2-5): GAGVSQSPSNKVTEKGKDVELRCDPISGHTALYWYRQSLGQGLEFLIYFQGNSAPDKSGLPSDRFSAERTGGSVSTLTIQRTQQEDSAVYLCASSYLTVLGPKTQYFGPGTRLLVL.

This clonotype came up a few times. This chain links TRBV10-3 with TRBJ2-5; possible D gene TRBD1, 6 bases. Trimming took off 5 bases at V and 2 bases at J, with 12 bases between the two ends. This CDR3 region has 14 residues. Germline V lookup: CDR1 ENHRY, CDR2 SYGVKD. The CDR3 region has the DNA TGTGCCATCAGTCGGGACAAGACACAAGAGACCCAGTACTTC. Residues: CAISRDKTQETQYF.

Only a few counts were recorded for this clonotype. V and J are TRBV29-1 and TRBJ2-1; TRBD1 is a possible D gene (6 bases). Trimming removed 4 bases from V and 0 bases from J, with 10 bases in between. Germline V gene sequence: CDR1 SQVTM, CDR2 ANQGSEA. The CDR3 runs to 14 residues. The DNA of the CDR3 is TGCAGCGTTGGTGGGACAAACTCCTACAATGAGCAGTTCTTC. The encoded protein is CSVGGTNSYNEQFF.

The CDR3 coding sequence is TGTGCCAGCAACTCGGGACGGAACACTGAAGCTTTCTTT. It encodes CASNSGRNTEAFF. V is TRBV27 and J is TRBJ1-1; tentative D call: TRBD1 (5 bases). The CDR3 extends over 13 amino acids. V was clipped by 7 bases and J by 1 base, with 10 bases between them. CDR1 is MNHEY and CDR2 is SMNVEV in the germline V gene (reference sequence).

This clonotype has only a few counts. One junction end disagrees with the germline gene, perhaps due to a read error. CDR3 residues: CASSRPFYPATEQFF. The CDR3, as DNA: TGTGCCAGCAGCCGCCCATTTTATCCAGCGACTGAGCAGTTCTTC. The chain employs TRBV5-1 and TRBJ2-1; D is unresolved. This CDR3 is 15 amino acids long. Germline CDR1 is SGHRS and CDR2 is YFSETQ. Drawing the rest from reference TRBV5-1 and TRBJ2-1, the complete variable domain is KAGVTQTPRYLIKTRGQQVTLSCSPISGHRSVSWYQQTPGQGLQFLFEYFSETQRNKGNFPGRFSGRQFSNSRSEMNVSTLELGDSALYLCASSRPFYPATEQFFGPGTRLTVL.

The chain couples TRBV12-3 or TRBV12-4 to TRBJ1-4; D is unresolved. The CDR3 length is 14 residues. V lost 3 bases to trimming and J lost 4 bases, with 9 bases between them. Here the CDR3 DNA reads TGTGCCAGCAGTTTTCAGCCTCATAATGAAAAACTGTTTTTT. The encoded protein is CASSFQPHNEKLFF.

The V gene is TRBV20-1, the J gene TRBJ2-7; D uncertain. V was trimmed by 0 bases and J by 3 bases, leaving 9 bases between them. Germline V CDR1 and CDR2: DFQATT, SNEGSKA (reference sequence). This CDR3 has 13 residues. The chain's CDR3 is CSARDLQRYEQYF. The CDR3 nucleotides are TGCAGTGCTAGAGATTTGCAGCGCTACGAGCAGTACTTC.

This clonotype was counted a single time. The V call is TRBV6-2 or TRBV6-3, the J call TRBJ2-1; no clear D gene. The germline V gene has CDR1 MNHEY and CDR2 SVGEGT. V lost 6 bases and J lost 0, with 12 bases in between. The CDR3 sequence is 15 residues long. CDR3 nucleotide sequence: TGTGCCAGCAGCCCTCTCCAGAGCTCCTACAATGAGCAGTTCTTC. This sequence encodes CASSPLQSSYNEQFF.

This clonotype was detected only a few times. Here the CDR3 reads CASRLLGTSGYNEQFF. For the CDR3, the DNA is TGTGCCAGCAGGTTACTCGGGACTAGCGGGTACAATGAGCAGTTCTTC. V is TRBV7-3 and J is TRBJ2-1; 12 nucleotides line up with TRBD2. The germline gives CDR1 SGHTA, CDR2 FQGTGA. J was trimmed by 4 bases and V by 6 bases; bases with no gene match: 7. This CDR3 comprises 16 residues.

The chain couples TRBV5-1 to TRBJ2-7, with D perhaps TRBD1 (6 bases). CDR1 is SGHRS and CDR2 is YFSETQ in the germline V gene. Deletions cut 2 bases from V and 1 base from J, with 28 bases between. This CDR3 has 20 residues. CDR3: CASSLRSHPKSPRGSYEQYF. The CDR3 DNA is TGCGCCAGCAGCTTAAGATCCCACCCTAAATCCCCCAGGGGTTCCTACGAGCAGTACTTC.

This clonotype was recorded once. This rearrangement joins TRBV4-3 to TRBJ2-7; 8 nucleotides line up with TRBD1. The V gene end was trimmed by 0 bases and the J gene end by 10 bases; junction bases not matched to a gene: 11. The CDR3 spans 15 residues. CDR1 is LGHNA and CDR2 is YSLEER in the germline V gene. The CDR3 protein is CASSQEGGTQGAQYF. The CDR3 bases are TGCGCCAGCAGCCAAGAAGGAGGCACCCAGGGGGCCCAGTACTTC.

This chain joins TRBV2 and TRBJ2-7, with D unclear. The V gene lost 2 bases and the J gene lost 0 bases, with 11 bases spanning the gap. Germline-derived CDR1 and CDR2 are SNHLY and FYNNEI. The CDR3 is 15 residues long. The CDR3 DNA is TGTGCCAGCAGTGAAATGGCGGCGGTCTCCTACGAGCAGTACTTC. Translating it yields CASSEMAAVSYEQYF.